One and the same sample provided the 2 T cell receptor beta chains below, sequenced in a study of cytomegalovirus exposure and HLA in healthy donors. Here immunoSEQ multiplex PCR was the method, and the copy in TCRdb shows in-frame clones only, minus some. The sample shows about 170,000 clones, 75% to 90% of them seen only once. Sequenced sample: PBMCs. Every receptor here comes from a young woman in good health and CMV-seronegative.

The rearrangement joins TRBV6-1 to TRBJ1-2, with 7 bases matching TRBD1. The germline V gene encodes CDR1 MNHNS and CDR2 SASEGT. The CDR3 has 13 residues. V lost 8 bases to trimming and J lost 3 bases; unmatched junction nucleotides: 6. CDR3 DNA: TGTGCCAGCGGTCAGGGGGTGCACTATGGCTACACCTTC. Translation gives CASGQGVHYGYTF.

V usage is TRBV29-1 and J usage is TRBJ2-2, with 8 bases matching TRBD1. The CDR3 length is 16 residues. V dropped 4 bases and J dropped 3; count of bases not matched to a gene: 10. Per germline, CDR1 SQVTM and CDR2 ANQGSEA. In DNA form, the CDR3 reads TGCAGCGTTGCCCCTCGACAGGGGCCCTACACCGGGGAGCTGTTTTTT. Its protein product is CSVAPRQGPYTGELFF.